These T cell receptor beta chains were read from a single sample in a study of T cell responses to AZD1222 COVID-19 vaccine. TCRdb keeps only in-frame clones here, not all; method: immunoSEQ multiplex PCR. The repertoire holds about 160,000 clones, with approximately 90% as singletons. The sample in question was peripheral blood, obtained on day 0 of AZD1222 vaccination. The receptors originated from an adult in good health. CDR3s include the opening cysteine and the closing phenylalanine or tryptophan. A D gene is named only where the DNA matches it firmly. The size field is filled for only some rows; it gives once, few, many or a size class.

V gene	clone size	D gene	J gene	CDR3 protein	CDR3 DNA
TRBV24-1	-	-	TRBJ2-1	CATSDLVGTEQFF	TGTGCCACCAGTGATTTGGTTGGGACTGAGCAGTTCTTC
TRBV18	-	-	TRBJ1-5	CASSPGTGNNQPQHF	TGTGCCAGCTCACCGGGTACAGGCAACAATCAGCCCCAGCATTTT
TRBV11-3	-	TRBD1	TRBJ2-7	CASSRTGTVSYEQYF	TGTGCCAGCAGCCGTACCGGGACAGTCTCCTACGAGCAGTACTTC
TRBV5-1	-	-	TRBJ1-4	CASSLFSGVGNEKLFF	TGCGCCAGCAGCTTATTTTCAGGGGTTGGGAATGAAAAACTGTTTTTT
TRBV9	-	-	TRBJ1-1	CASSARDSPEAFF	TGTGCCAGCAGCGCGAGGGACTCCCCTGAAGCTTTCTTT
TRBV7-3	-	-	TRBJ2-1	CASSSLGINEQFF	TGTGCCAGCAGCTCTTTGGGGATTAATGAGCAGTTCTTC
TRBV19	-	-	TRBJ2-3	CASSISGVSDTQYF	TGTGCCAGTAGTATATCGGGGGTCTCAGATACGCAGTATTTT
TRBV5-1	once	-	TRBJ2-7	CASSLSGDEQYF	TGCGCCAGCAGCTTATCGGGGGACGAGCAGTACTTC
TRBV11-3	once	TRBD1	TRBJ1-1	CASSWGQGNTEAFF	TGTGCCAGCAGCTGGGGACAGGGGAACACTGAAGCTTTCTTT
TRBV2	-	-	TRBJ2-3	CASSEASAFRGRLADTQYF	TGTGCCAGCAGTGAAGCTTCGGCATTCAGAGGCCGCCTTGCGGATACGCAGTATTTT
TRBV2	few	-	TRBJ2-7	CASCARMGRGEQYF	TGTGCCAGCTGCGCTAGGATGGGGAGAGGCGAGCAGTACTTC
TRBV11-2	-	TRBD2	TRBJ2-7	CASSLQTSGRPIYEQYF	TGTGCCAGCAGCTTGCAAACTAGCGGGAGACCAATTTACGAGCAGTACTTC
TRBV28	-	TRBD2	TRBJ2-3	CASSSDLRGGTDTQYF	TGTGCCAGCAGTTCCGATCTCCGGGGGGGGACAGATACGCAGTATTTT
TRBV4-1	-	TRBD2	TRBJ2-3	CASSQEGRGSGTDTQYF	TGCGCCAGCAGCCAAGAAGGGCGCGGGAGTGGCACAGATACGCAGTATTTT
TRBV4-3	-	-	TRBJ2-7	CASSHSGTGAYEQYF	TGCGCCAGCAGCCACTCCGGGACGGGGGCTTACGAGCAGTACTTC
TRBV11-3	-	-	TRBJ2-1	CASSPIWGKGEQFF	TGTGCCAGCAGCCCCATTTGGGGAAAGGGTGAGCAGTTCTTC
TRBV30	-	-	TRBJ2-7	CAWSGMGTLYEQYF	TGTGCCTGGAGTGGAATGGGTACTCTCTACGAGCAGTACTTC
TRBV7-9	-	-	TRBJ2-2	CASSLAPPWFTGELFF	TGTGCCAGCAGCTTAGCCCCCCCATGGTTCACCGGGGAGCTGTTTTTT
TRBV6-5	-	-	TRBJ1-1	CASTAGMNTEAFF	TGTGCCAGCACGGCGGGGATGAACACTGAAGCTTTCTTT
TRBV28	-	-	TRBJ2-7	CASRTDSYEQYF	TGTGCCAGCCGAACAGATTCGTACGAGCAGTACTTC
TRBV5-8	-	-	TRBJ2-4	CASSYRQDIAKNIQYF	TGTGCCAGCAGCTACAGACAGGATATAGCCAAAAACATTCAGTACTTC
TRBV4-1	-	-	TRBJ2-5	CASSQESGETQYF	TGCGCCAGCAGCCAAGAGAGTGGGGAGACCCAGTACTTC
TRBV5-1	-	-	TRBJ2-5	CASSPRRGRQETQYF	TGCGCCAGCAGCCCCAGACGGGGGCGGCAAGAGACCCAGTACTTC